A selection of T cell receptor beta chains follows, all from one sample in a study of T cells after yellow fever vaccination. TCRdb analysed the 5' RACE reads with MiXCR anew, one entry per CDR3 protein. The sample shows 250,000 to 300,000 distinct CDR3 sequences, 10% to 15% of them seen only once. This material consisted of CD4+ T cells sorted from PBMCs, taken 45 days after the yellow fever booster vaccination. The receptors come from a man aged 25 to 45 who received the YFV17D yellow fever vaccine. CDR3s include the opening cysteine and the closing phenylalanine or tryptophan. A D gene is named only where the DNA matches it firmly. The size field is filled for only some rows; it gives once, few, many or a size class.

>TRBJ1-4|few|TRBV6-1|.
CASSPDRPVGKLFF
TGTGCCAGCAGCCCTGACAGGCCAGTTGGAAAACTGTTTTTT
>TRBJ2-7|.|TRBV20-1|TRBD1
CSALRDRVYEQYF
TGCAGTGCCCTCCGGGACAGGGTATACGAGCAGTACTTC
>TRBJ2-3|.|TRBV5-1|.
CASSLAEKFSTDTQYF
TGCGCCAGCAGCTTGGCCGAGAAGTTTAGCACAGATACGCAGTATTTT
>TRBJ2-3|.|TRBV10-1|TRBD1
CASSPTGAAKGDTQYF
TGCGCCAGCTCTCCGACAGGGGCCGCAAAAGGAGATACGCAGTATTTT
>TRBJ2-1|.|TRBV5-1|.
CASSLGGDHNEQFF
TGCGCCAGCAGCTTGGGGGGAGACCACAATGAGCAGTTCTTC
>TRBJ2-3|.|TRBV12-3/TRBV12-4|.
CASSAQDSLPQYF
TGTGCCAGCAGTGCCCAGGACAGCCTTCCGCAGTATTTT
>TRBJ2-5|many|TRBV29-1|TRBD1
CSVDTGEETQYF
TGCAGCGTGGACACAGGGGAAGAGACCCAGTACTTC
>TRBJ1-5|.|TRBV15|.
CATSRKGDNQPQHF
TGTGCCACCAGCAGAAAGGGAGACAATCAGCCCCAGCATTTT
>TRBJ2-5|few|TRBV10-3|.
CAISEGGQETQYF
TGTGCCATCAGTGAGGGTGGGCAGGAGACCCAGTACTTC
>TRBJ2-3|.|TRBV6-1|.
CASSAPGTDTQYF
TGTGCCAGCAGTGCCCCGGGGACAGATACGCAGTATTTT
>TRBJ2-7|few|TRBV20-1|.
CSVRGQAGYEQYF
TGCAGTGTCAGGGGACAAGCAGGCTACGAGCAGTACTTC